Listed here are 30 T cell receptor beta chains from one sample, sequenced in a study of T cell responses to AZD1222 COVID-19 vaccine. The table came from immunoSEQ multiplex PCR; TCRdb's copy has only in-frame clones and leaves some out. Among 120,000 or so clones listed, around 91% were seen once. Sequences were derived from peripheral blood, sampled on day 0 of MenACWY control vaccination. The receptor source for this set is an adult in good health.

The chain links TRBV18 to TRBJ2-5; D is tentatively TRBD1 or TRBD2 (5 bases each). Germline CDR1 KGHSH, CDR2 LQKENI. The CDR3 length is 14 residues. V lost 0 bases and J 5 bases, leaving 10 bases between the germline ends. The CDR3 DNA sequence: TGTGCCAGCTCACCACCCGGGGCGCGGGAGACCCAGTACTTC. Encoded protein: CASSPPGARETQYF.

The chain is built from TRBV18 and TRBJ2-1; D is unresolved. The ends were cut back, 2 bases at V and 12 bases at J, with 11 bases in the middle. Germline values: CDR1 KGHSH, CDR2 LQKENI. The CDR3 runs to 12 residues. CDR3 nucleotides: TGTGCCAGCTCACCAGAACCCCCGGGGCAGTTCTTC. Residues: CASSPEPPGQFF.

The V and J genes are TRBV11-3 and TRBJ2-1; 10 bases map to TRBD2. CDR3 length: 15 residues. Germline values: CDR1 SGHNT, CDR2 YENEEA. The V and J ends lost 4 bases and 4 bases, in that order; junction bases with no gene match: 4. CDR3 protein: CASSSGLAEYNEQFF. CDR3 in DNA: TGTGCCAGCAGCTCCGGACTAGCGGAATACAATGAGCAGTTCTTC.

The chain uses TRBV2 and TRBJ1-2; D perhaps matches TRBD1 (6 bases). This CDR3 is built from 16 residues. V dropped 3 bases and J dropped 0 bases, with 14 bases sitting between them. Germline CDR1 is SNHLY and CDR2 is FYNNEI. CDR3 amino acids: CASSEIRTASNYGYTF. For the CDR3, the DNA is TGTGCCAGCAGTGAGATCAGGACAGCTTCTAACTATGGCTACACCTTC.

The chain employs TRBV6-6 and TRBJ2-5; D uncertain. From germline, CDR1 is MNHNY and CDR2 SVGAGI (reference sequence). V lost 2 bases and J 3 bases, leaving 4 bases between the germline ends. This CDR3 has 12 residues. DNA of the CDR3: TGTGCCAGCAGTTACAGGGAAGAGACCCAGTACTTC. This translates into CASSYREETQYF.

The chain uses TRBV12-2 and TRBJ1-1. TRBV12-2 is recorded as a pseudogene. The CDR3 covers 15 residues. CDR3 protein: CASRLGHRGRSEAFF. The CDR3 DNA reads TGTGCAAGTCGCTTAGGACATCGGGGCAGGAGCGAAGCTTTCTTT.

The chain recombines TRBV7-9 with TRBJ2-1, with D unclear. Germline assignment: CDR1 SEHNR and CDR2 FQNEAQ (reference sequence). This CDR3 region has 16 residues. Trimming pared 3 bases from V and 8 bases from J, leaving 20 bases between. This CDR3 reads CASSFVKTVSVDEQFF. CDR3 DNA: TGTGCCAGCAGCTTTGTGAAAACCGTGTCCGTAGATGAGCAGTTCTTC.

The CDR3 nucleotides read TGTGCCAGCAGTTCGACCGAGGGGACGTACTATGGCTACACCTTC. This codes for CASSSTEGTYYGYTF. The chain uses TRBV27 and TRBJ1-2; a weak D match, TRBD1 (5 bases). The V gene's germline CDR1 is MNHEY and CDR2 SMNVEV (reference sequence). Trimming took off 4 bases at V and 3 bases at J, with 15 bases between the two ends. The CDR3 contains 15 residues.

The CDR3 here is CASSPGDKVGTGELFF. The DNA for the CDR3 is TGTGCCAGCAGCCCCGGAGACAAGGTGGGCACCGGGGAGCTGTTTTTT. The gene calls are TRBV5-4 and TRBJ2-2; no clear D. Deletions cut 4 bases from V and 4 bases from J, with 17 bases between. The length of the CDR3 is 16 residues. Germline CDR1 and CDR2: SGHNT and YYREEE (reference sequence).

This clone was picked up a small number of times. The genes are TRBV3-1 (or the pseudogene TRBV3-2) and TRBJ2-5, with TRBD2 matching 9 bases. The CDR3 runs to 20 residues. Germline V lookup: CDR1 LGHDT, CDR2 YNNKEL (reference sequence). With 0 bases clipped from V and 2 bases from J, the junction kept 16 bases outside the gene matches. The CDR3 spells CASSQDLRTSEVILQETQYF. CDR3 bases: TGTGCCAGCAGCCAAGATTTGAGGACTAGCGAGGTTATTCTGCAAGAGACCCAGTACTTC.

The V and J genes are TRBV7-2 and TRBJ2-2; TRBD1 is a possible D gene (6 bases). The CDR3 totals 15 residues. CDR1 is SGHTA, CDR2 FQGNSA, per germline. V gave up 5 bases and J gave up 5 bases, with 15 bases separating them. The CDR3 DNA follows: TGTGCCAGCAGCACACAGGGTTACAAAACCGGGGAGCTGTTTTTT. Its translation: CASSTQGYKTGELFF.

The chain employs TRBV18 and TRBJ2-3; D is perhaps TRBD2 (6 bases). Looked up from germline, CDR1 is KGHSH and CDR2 is LQKENI. This CDR3 has 14 residues. Trimming took off 3 bases at V and 4 bases at J, with 11 bases between the two ends. The CDR3 here is CASSPQGGADTQYF. The CDR3 DNA sequence: TGTGCCAGCTCACCGCAGGGAGGAGCAGATACGCAGTATTTT.

The V call is TRBV28, the J call TRBJ1-2; D ambiguous. CDR1 and CDR2 (germline): MDHEN, SYDVKM. The CDR3 totals 15 residues. V was cut by 5 bases and J by 3 bases, with 16 bases left in between. The CDR3 bases are TGTGCCAGCAGTAACGGACCCCCGCGAGACTATGGCTACACCTTC. Translated: CASSNGPPRDYGYTF.

The chain carries TRBV2 and TRBJ1-4; 7 bases map to TRBD1. The V segment lost 10 bases and the J segment 4 bases; nucleotides outside the gene matches: 15. Germline V gene lookup returns CDR1 SNHLY and CDR2 FYNNEI. The CDR3 is 16 amino acids. The CDR3 loop reads CATRPLYRGRNEKLFF. The CDR3 region has the DNA TGTGCCACCCGTCCCCTTTACAGGGGTCGTAATGAAAAACTGTTTTTT.

The chain uses TRBV7-9 and TRBJ1-2; the D gene is possibly TRBD1 (5 bases). Deletions cut 1 base from V and 10 bases from J, with 13 bases between. The germline gives CDR1 SEHNR, CDR2 FQNEAQ (reference sequence). The CDR3 runs to 13 residues. This CDR3 reads CASSLGTFGSYTF. In DNA, the CDR3 is TGTGCCAGCAGCTTAGGGACATTTGGTTCCTACACCTTC.

This clone was recorded only once. The V gene is TRBV29-1, the J gene TRBJ2-3, with TRBD1 matching over 11 bases. The CDR3 runs to 14 residues. Germline lookup yields CDR1 SQVTM and CDR2 ANQGSEA. With 4 bases clipped from V and 4 bases from J, the junction kept 4 bases outside the gene matches. The CDR3 here is CSVGGTGGADTQYF. The CDR3 DNA reads TGCAGCGTTGGTGGGACAGGGGGGGCAGATACGCAGTATTTT.

The genes are TRBV7-3 and TRBJ2-1; D might be TRBD2 (5 bases). The CDR3 consists of 17 residues. Germline V lookup: CDR1 SGHTA, CDR2 FQGTGA. V was cut by 2 bases and J by 7 bases, with 21 bases left in between. CDR3 nucleotides: TGTGCCAGCAGCTTATCCCCGCCTGGTTTGGGAGCGAATGAGCAGTTCTTC. It codes for CASSLSPPGLGANEQFF.

CDR3 sequence (DNA): TGCGCCAGCAGGGACAACTATGGCTACACCTTC. It specifies CASRDNYGYTF. V usage is TRBV5-1 and J usage is TRBJ1-2; unclear D gene. V was shortened by 5 bases and J by 2 bases, with 4 bases between the two germline ends. Germline CDR1 and CDR2: SGHRS and YFSETQ. The CDR3 runs 11 residues.

There are a few counts of this clone. The rearrangement uses TRBV29-1 and TRBJ1-1, with D hard to call. There are 12 residues in the CDR3. Germline CDR1 reads SQVTM; CDR2 reads ANQGSEA. V gave up 8 bases and J gave up 0 bases, with 10 bases separating them. The CDR3 spells CSTEYMNTEAFF. CDR3 coding DNA: TGCAGCACTGAGTACATGAACACTGAAGCTTTCTTT.

This clone has a single count. The V gene is TRBV5-8, the J gene TRBJ1-6; D gene uncertain. V lost 5 bases to trimming and J lost 3 bases, with 9 bases between them. CDR1 is SGHTS and CDR2 is YDEGEE in the germline V gene. The CDR3 has 14 amino acids. The chain's CDR3 is CASRSGSYNSPLHF. CDR3 bases: TGTGCCAGCAGGTCTGGCAGCTATAATTCACCCCTCCACTTT.

The chain employs TRBV4-3 and TRBJ1-2; D gene uncertain. Trimming left V 1 base short and J 6 bases short, with 15 bases between. Germline V gene sequence: CDR1 LGHNA, CDR2 YSLEER. The CDR3 extends over 15 amino acids. CDR3 amino acids: CASSQVSLPSNGYTF. For the CDR3, the DNA is TGCGCCAGCAGCCAAGTTAGTCTCCCCTCAAATGGCTACACCTTC.

The V gene is TRBV6-5, the J gene TRBJ1-2; perhaps TRBD1 as D (5 bases). Germline V gene lookup returns CDR1 MNHEY and CDR2 SVGAGI. V was shortened by 7 bases and J by 2 bases, with 14 bases between the two germline ends. This CDR3 spans 14 amino acids. In nucleotides, the CDR3 is TGTGCCAGCACCGAAGGTCGGGGGAACTATGGCTACACCTTC. It is translated as CASTEGRGNYGYTF.

V is TRBV3-1 (or the pseudogene TRBV3-2) and J is TRBJ1-1; D unresolved. Germline values: CDR1 LGHDT, CDR2 YNNKEL (reference sequence). This CDR3 contains 12 residues. The ends were cut back, 4 bases at V and 3 bases at J, with 6 bases in the middle. As DNA, the CDR3 is TGTGCCAGCAGCCTTTCCGACACTGAAGCTTTCTTT. It encodes CASSLSDTEAFF.

This sequence joins TRBV2 and TRBJ2-1; 8 bases are a match to TRBD2. V lost 7 bases, J lost 3 bases, and 8 bases stayed unmatched. The CDR3 extends over 15 amino acids. Germline V gene data show CDR1 as SNHLY and CDR2 as FYNNEI. The CDR3, as DNA: TGTGCCAGCACCTCCGGGAGGGGATTCTACAATGAGCAGTTCTTC. It is translated as CASTSGRGFYNEQFF.

J is TRBJ2-4 and V is TRBV28; D ambiguous. The CDR3 sequence is 13 residues long. V lost 6 bases and J lost 2, with 8 bases in between. In germline, CDR1 is MDHEN, CDR2 SYDVKM. Written as DNA, the CDR3 is TGTGCCAGCAGCCATTTAACCAAAAACATTCAGTACTTC. It codes for CASSHLTKNIQYF.

The rearrangement links TRBV15 to TRBJ2-7, with a possible D match to TRBD2 (6 bases). The CDR3 extends over 15 amino acids. CDR1 is LNHNV, CDR2 YYDKDF, per germline (reference sequence). Between the trimmed V and J ends, which lost 3 bases and 9 bases, there was a span of 21 bases. The CDR3 bases are TGTGCCACCAGCAGGAGATGGGAGGACTTCGCGGGGCAGTACTTC. Protein: CATSRRWEDFAGQYF.

The CDR3 nucleotides read TGCGCCAGCAGTGAGGGAGAGGGGCTAGATAATTCACCCCTCCACTTT. This encodes CASSEGEGLDNSPLHF. The V and J genes are TRBV10-2 and TRBJ1-6; possibly TRBD1 for D (5 bases). Per the germline V gene, CDR1 is WSHSY and CDR2 is SAAADI. This CDR3 region has 16 residues. V was cut by 2 bases and J by 5 bases, with 13 bases left in between.

The chain couples TRBV21-1 to TRBJ1-1; TRBD1 reflects the table's D call only, with no check against the DNA. TRBV21-1 is deemed a pseudogene. This CDR3 contains 15 residues. CDR3: CASTVDRGQFTEAFF. The CDR3, as DNA: TGTGCCAGCACCGTGGACAGGGGGCAATTTACTGAAGCTTTCTTT.

V and J are TRBV10-2 and TRBJ2-5, with a weak D call TRBD2 (6 bases). Germline loops: CDR1 WSHSY, CDR2 SAAADI. This CDR3 spans 12 amino acids. Trimming pared 0 bases from V and 13 bases from J, leaving 12 bases between. Written as DNA, the CDR3 is TGCGCCAGCAGTGAGTCCTTGGCGGGGTTGTACTTC. Amino acids: CASSESLAGLYF.

V gene TRBV11-2 combines with J gene TRBJ2-1; a possible D gene is TRBD1 (5 bases). V gave up 4 bases and J gave up 4 bases, with 17 bases separating them. Germline loops: CDR1 SGHAT, CDR2 FQNNGV. This CDR3 region has 16 residues. This chain's CDR3 is CASSYAERGAYNEQFF. CDR3 coding DNA: TGTGCCAGCAGCTACGCCGAAAGGGGCGCATACAATGAGCAGTTCTTC.